This record concerns one TCR beta chain sequence. Its antigen is currently unknown. The data originate from a study of T cells in localized non-small cell lung cancer. With V trimmed by 2 bases and J by 8 bases, 14 bases remained unmatched. This CDR3 is built from 17 residues. Germline loops: CDR1 SGHVS, CDR2 FQNEAQ. Study results and caveats: Uninvolved adjacent lung had higher T cell clonality than tumor and all other tissues. Adjacent lung tissue had a median roughly 55 of the top 100 clones found in the tumor. Since sequencing was restricted to only one region of the tumor, intratumor heterogeneity remains a possibility. A higher density of T cells in blood coincided with extended overall survival.

Sequencing used immunoSEQ multiplex PCR; TCRdb keeps in-frame clones, though not all of them. The table shows 10,000 to 15,000 clones, with more than 75% occurring only once. This sequence was found in a male donor older than 55 with stage I squamous cell lung carcinoma. The chain carries TRBV7-8 and TRBJ1-4, with 7 bases aligning to TRBD1. Sequenced here: peripheral blood, sampled before any cancer treatment. The CDR3 region is CASSLSASQGIGEKLFF. The CDR3 bases are TGTGCCAGCAGCTTATCGGCCTCACAGGGGATCGGGGAAAAACTGTTTTTT.